This note documents a single T cell receptor beta chain sequence. What it binds is unknown. The data are from a study of persistence of HIV-infected CD4 T cells. Nonspecific anti-CD3/anti-CD28 bead stimulation represents the broad CD4+ T cell repertoire. Responding CD4+ T cells were sorted by upregulation of both CD40 ligand and CD69. The CDR3 is made up of 16 amino acids. With V trimmed by 1 base and J by 6 bases, 10 bases remained unmatched. CDR1 SGHTA and CDR2 FQGNSA come from the germline V gene. This was the immunoSEQ version 4 assay in survey mode. Some clones are missing from TCRdb's copy, which holds only in-frame ones; the method was immunoSEQ multiplex PCR. The table lists about 45,000 clones, 80% to 90% of them singletons.

The TCR sequence derives from an adult woman with HIV who was CMV-seropositive. The specimen was CD4+ T cells sorted from PBMCs after roughly 18-hour stimulation, collected from a patient who received antiretroviral therapy. The chain recombines TRBV7-2 with TRBJ2-7, with 9 positions matching TRBD1. CDR3 DNA: TGTGCCAGCAGCTTAGTGGGGACAGGGTCTTTCGCCGAGCAGTACTTC. Protein: CASSLVGTGSFAEQYF.